This T cell receptor (beta chain) was recorded in a study of graft-versus-host responses after intestinal transplantation. Across the study: Multivisceral, liver-intestinal, or isolated intestinal grafts were transplanted into recipients. Once they had received anti-thymocyte globulin induction, all recipients took tacrolimus and steroids for around three years.

Libraries were prepared by immunoSEQ multiplex PCR; TCRdb keeps only in-frame clonotypes and omits some of them. The sample contains 30,000 to 40,000 clones, under 85% of which appear only once. Study observations and caveats: The study associated peak circulating GvH clone levels with early post-transplant HvG declines. Detected in recipient marrow were GvH clones, some of which were first observed in ileum or blood.

This clone has only a few counts. Its target is unknown. The V gene lost 5 bases and the J gene lost 7 bases, with 9 bases spanning the gap. There are 12 residues in the CDR3. CDR1 is SGHAT and CDR2 is FQDESV in the germline V gene (reference sequence). This receptor was obtained from a human patient who received an intestinal transplant, so some T cells may come from the graft donor. This sequence joins TRBV11-1 and TRBJ2-1; the D is unclear. Sequencing used PBMCs, obtained 1,000 to 1,200 days after transplant. CDR3 bases: TGTGCCAGCAGCCCTGATGTTAATGAGCAGTTCTTC. It specifies CASSPDVNEQFF. The entire variable domain, with the rest obtained from reference TRBV11-1 and TRBJ2-1, is as follows: EAEVAQSPRYKITEKSQAVAFWCDPISGHATLYWYRQILGQGPELLVQFQDESVVDDSQLPKDRFSAERLKGVDSTLKIQPAELGDSAMYLCASSPDVNEQFFGPGTRLTVL.